A selection of T cell receptor beta chains follows, all from one sample in a study of metastatic and nonmetastatic thyroid tumors. TCRdb used MiXCR to call clones anew from the PCR reads. Among roughly 23,000 clones listed, 13% to 15% were seen once. The sample comprised tumor tissue. These receptors all come from a female donor with papillary thyroid cancer or a benign thyroid nodule (not recorded which). Some clones in this sample may be carry-over from other donors' samples. The CDR3 runs from the conserved cysteine through the conserved F or W. Each record gives: V gene, clone size, J gene, D gene, CDR3 DNA, CDR3 protein. A D gene is named only where the DNA matches it firmly. Clone size appears in some rows only: once, few, many, or a class for an expanded clone.

v_gene: TRBV6-1; abundance: many; j_gene: TRBJ1-3; d_gene: .; CDR3nt: TGTGCCAGCAGTTACGCGCCCGGAAACACCATATATTTT; CDR3aa: CASSYAPGNTIYF
v_gene: TRBV2; abundance: .; j_gene: TRBJ1-2; d_gene: TRBD1; CDR3nt: TGTGCCAGCATTGACCCACCGGGACAGGGGATTTACGGCCACACCTTC; CDR3aa: CASIDPPGQGIYGHTF
v_gene: TRBV11-2; abundance: many; j_gene: TRBJ1-6; d_gene: TRBD1; CDR3nt: TGTGCCAGCAGCCCCCGGACAGGGTACCGTAATTCACCCCTCCACTTT; CDR3aa: CASSPRTGYRNSPLHF
v_gene: TRBV5-5; abundance: many; j_gene: TRBJ2-1; d_gene: .; CDR3nt: TGTGCCAGCAGCAAAGAAGCAGGGGACAATGAGCAGTTCTTC; CDR3aa: CASSKEAGDNEQFF
v_gene: TRBV6-1; abundance: few; j_gene: TRBJ2-7; d_gene: .; CDR3nt: TGTGCCAGCAGCACTTTAGAAGGTTCCTACGAGCAGTACTTC; CDR3aa: CASSTLEGSYEQYF
v_gene: TRBV10-3; abundance: many; j_gene: TRBJ1-2; d_gene: .; CDR3nt: TGTGCCATCAGTGAGGTTAAATCTTATGGCTACACCTTC; CDR3aa: CAISEVKSYGYTF
v_gene: TRBV30; abundance: few; j_gene: TRBJ2-1; d_gene: TRBD2; CDR3nt: TGTGCCTGGAGAGTACTAGCGGGAGTTGGCAATGAGCAGTTCTTC; CDR3aa: CAWRVLAGVGNEQFF
v_gene: TRBV19; abundance: many; j_gene: TRBJ2-1; d_gene: .; CDR3nt: TGTGCCAGTAGTATTCGCGGGATTAATAAGCAGTTCTTC; CDR3aa: CASSIRGINKQFF
v_gene: TRBV2; abundance: medium-sized; j_gene: TRBJ2-7; d_gene: TRBD1; CDR3nt: TGTGCCAGCAGAGGGACAGCTGAGCAGTACTTC; CDR3aa: CASRGTAEQYF
v_gene: TRBV6-1; abundance: many; j_gene: TRBJ2-1; d_gene: .; CDR3nt: TGTGCCAGCAGCGTCCGGGACGGGGAGTACAATGAGCAGTTCTTC; CDR3aa: CASSVRDGEYNEQFF
v_gene: TRBV12-5; abundance: few; j_gene: TRBJ1-1; d_gene: TRBD1; CDR3nt: TGTGCTAGTGAAAAACAGGGGATAGGAACTGAAGCTTTCTTT; CDR3aa: CASEKQGIGTEAFF
v_gene: TRBV29-1; abundance: many; j_gene: TRBJ1-2; d_gene: .; CDR3nt: TGCAGCGTAGATGAGGGCGGGCGGAAGTCCGAGTATGGCTACACCTTC; CDR3aa: CSVDEGGRKSEYGYTF
v_gene: TRBV5-1; abundance: many; j_gene: TRBJ2-1; d_gene: .; CDR3nt: TGCGCCAGCAGCAACTTCGGGGGAAGCTCCTACAATGAGCAGTTCTTC; CDR3aa: CASSNFGGSSYNEQFF
v_gene: TRBV5-1; abundance: many; j_gene: TRBJ2-1; d_gene: .; CDR3nt: TGCGCCAGCAGCCACGAAACAGCGGACCCAGCCAATGAGCAGTTCTTC; CDR3aa: CASSHETADPANEQFF
v_gene: TRBV2; abundance: many; j_gene: TRBJ2-7; d_gene: TRBD1; CDR3nt: TGTGCCAGCAGGAAGGACAGGTCTCCGATAGAGCAGTACTTC; CDR3aa: CASRKDRSPIEQYF
v_gene: TRBV10-3; abundance: many; j_gene: TRBJ2-3; d_gene: TRBD1; CDR3nt: TGTGCCATCACCCCGGGACAGTTAGATACGCAGTATTTT; CDR3aa: CAITPGQLDTQYF
v_gene: TRBV27; abundance: many; j_gene: TRBJ2-5; d_gene: .; CDR3nt: TGTGCCAGCAGTTTAGATTTGGAGACCCAGTACTTC; CDR3aa: CASSLDLETQYF
v_gene: TRBV6-1; abundance: .; j_gene: TRBJ1-1; d_gene: .; CDR3nt: TGTGCCAGCACCGAGCCAGGGGTAGGCACTGAATCTTTCTTT; CDR3aa: CASTEPGVGTESFF
v_gene: TRBV5-6; abundance: .; j_gene: TRBJ1-2; d_gene: .; CDR3nt: TGTGCCAGCAGCTTAGGGTCCGGGACGGTTGGGGATGGCTACACCTTC; CDR3aa: CASSLGSGTVGDGYTF
v_gene: TRBV3-1; abundance: many; j_gene: TRBJ1-2; d_gene: .; CDR3nt: TGTGCCAGCAGGGGAGTTCGAGGTCGCTATGGCTACACCTTC; CDR3aa: CASRGVRGRYGYTF
v_gene: TRBV18; abundance: many; j_gene: TRBJ1-5; d_gene: .; CDR3nt: TGTGCCAGCTCACCGGCGGGGGATCAGCCCCAGCATTTT; CDR3aa: CASSPAGDQPQHF
v_gene: TRBV9; abundance: many; j_gene: TRBJ2-1; d_gene: .; CDR3nt: TGTGCCAGCAGCTACAGTACCCAATACAATGAGCAGTTCTTC; CDR3aa: CASSYSTQYNEQFF
v_gene: TRBV12-3/TRBV12-4; abundance: many; j_gene: TRBJ1-1; d_gene: TRBD1; CDR3nt: TGTGCCAGCACCTTACAGGGGATTAACACTGAAGCTTTCTTT; CDR3aa: CASTLQGINTEAFF
v_gene: TRBV6-1; abundance: medium-sized; j_gene: TRBJ2-7; d_gene: TRBD2; CDR3nt: TGTGCCAGCGGGTCAGGGCGGCTAGCGGCTTCCTACGAGCAGTACTTC; CDR3aa: CASGSGRLAASYEQYF
v_gene: TRBV28; abundance: many; j_gene: TRBJ1-5; d_gene: .; CDR3nt: TGTGCCAGCAGTTTTGGCAGCAGGCCCGATCAGCCCCAGCATTTT; CDR3aa: CASSFGSRPDQPQHF
v_gene: TRBV6-2/TRBV6-3; abundance: .; j_gene: TRBJ1-1; d_gene: .; CDR3nt: TGTGCCAGCAGTTACGGCGGGAACACTGAAGCTTTCTTT; CDR3aa: CASSYGGNTEAFF
v_gene: TRBV28; abundance: medium-sized; j_gene: TRBJ2-7; d_gene: .; CDR3nt: TGTGCCAGCACAACAGGGTTGAGCTCCTACGAGCAGTACTTC; CDR3aa: CASTTGLSSYEQYF
v_gene: TRBV24-1; abundance: many; j_gene: TRBJ2-3; d_gene: .; CDR3nt: TGTGCCACAGGGGAGGGGGAGGCAGATACGCAGTATTTT; CDR3aa: CATGEGEADTQYF
v_gene: TRBV19; abundance: many; j_gene: TRBJ2-1; d_gene: .; CDR3nt: TGTGCCAGTAGTTGGCTAGTACGGCGCTCCTACAATGAGCAGTTCTTC; CDR3aa: CASSWLVRRSYNEQFF